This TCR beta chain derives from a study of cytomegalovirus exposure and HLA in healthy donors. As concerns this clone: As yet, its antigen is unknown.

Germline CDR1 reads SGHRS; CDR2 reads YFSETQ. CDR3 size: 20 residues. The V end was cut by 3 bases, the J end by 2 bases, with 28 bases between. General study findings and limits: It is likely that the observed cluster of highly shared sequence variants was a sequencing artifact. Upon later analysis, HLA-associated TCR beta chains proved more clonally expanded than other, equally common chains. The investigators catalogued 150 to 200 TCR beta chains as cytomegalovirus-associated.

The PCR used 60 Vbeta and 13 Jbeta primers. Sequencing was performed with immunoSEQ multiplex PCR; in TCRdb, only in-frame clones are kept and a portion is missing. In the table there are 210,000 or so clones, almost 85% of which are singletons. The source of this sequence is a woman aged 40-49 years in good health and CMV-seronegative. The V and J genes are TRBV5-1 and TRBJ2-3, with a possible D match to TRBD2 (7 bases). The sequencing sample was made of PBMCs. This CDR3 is CASSSGRGATQTLITDTQYF. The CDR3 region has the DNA TGCGCCAGCAGCTCTGGACGGGGGGCGACCCAAACCCTGATCACAGATACGCAGTATTTT. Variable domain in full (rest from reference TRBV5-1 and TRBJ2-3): KAGVTQTPRYLIKTRGQQVTLSCSPISGHRSVSWYQQTPGQGLQFLFEYFSETQRNKGNFPGRFSGRQFSNSRSEMNVSTLELGDSALYLCASSSGRGATQTLITDTQYFGPGTRLTVL.